These T cell receptor beta chains were read from a single sample in a study of T cells in Graves' hyperthyroidism and ophthalmopathy. From the multiplex PCR reads, TCRdb called clonotypes with MiXCR, one entry per CDR3 protein. The data contain approximately 590,000 distinct CDR3 sequences, around 46% of them singletons. The source material was peripheral blood or thyroid tissue (not recorded which). The receptor source for this set is a woman younger than 30 with Graves' hyperthyroidism. Each CDR3 is given with its conserved first and last residue. A D gene is named only where the DNA matches it firmly. Only some rows state a clone size, as once, few, many or a class for expanded clones.

CDR3 length | clone size | J gene | D gene | V gene | CDR3 protein | CDR3 DNA
17 | . | TRBJ2-2 | . | TRBV25-1 | CASSPDRDRPNTGELFF | TGTGCCAGCAGTCCGGACAGAGATAGACCGAACACCGGGGAGCTGTTTTTT
12 | . | TRBJ1-6 | . | TRBV29-1 | CSVEVAGDTLHF | TGCAGCGTTGAAGTGGCAGGGGACACCCTCCACTTT
15 | . | TRBJ2-5 | . | TRBV4-1 | CASSQGRGRSGTQCF | TGCGCCAGCAGCCAAGGGAGGGGTCGCTCAGGGACCCAGTGCTTC
13 | . | TRBJ2-5 | . | TRBV20-1 | CSARSVQGKTQYF | TGCAGTGCTAGGTCGGTGCAGGGGAAGACCCAGTACTTC
14 | . | TRBJ1-5 | . | TRBV24-1 | CASSLLPGNQPQHF | TGTGCCAGCAGTTTATTACCTGGCAATCAGCCCCAGCATTTT
13 | . | TRBJ1-6 | . | TRBV25-1 | CASQVGLGSPLHF | TGTGCCAGCCAAGTGGGACTGGGATCACCCCTCCACTTT
15 | . | TRBJ2-7 | . | TRBV11-2 | CASSTTGIGNYEQYF | TGTGCCAGTAGCACAACCGGGATAGGGAACTACGAGCAGTACTTC
15 | . | TRBJ1-2 | TRBD1 | TRBV2 | CASSQGQGVLYGYTF | TGTGCCAGCAGCCAGGGACAGGGGGTACTATATGGCTACACCTTC
17 | . | TRBJ2-7 | . | TRBV6-5 | CASSERLAGTGYDEQYF | TGTGCCAGCAGTGAACGGCTAGCGGGGACAGGGTATGACGAGCAGTACTTC
15 | . | TRBJ1-6 | . | TRBV6-1 | CAGGTADSYNSPLHF | TGTGCCGGCGGGACGGCGGACTCCTATAATTCACCCCTCCACTTT
15 | . | TRBJ2-7 | TRBD2 | TRBV29-1 | CSVDELAGEPNEQYF | TGCAGCGTTGACGAGCTAGCGGGAGAGCCCAACGAGCAGTACTTC
16 | . | TRBJ2-7 | TRBD2 | TRBV10-1 | CATSVSGLAGFYEQYF | TGCGCCACTAGCGTTTCGGGACTAGCGGGGTTCTACGAGCAGTACTTC
15 | . | TRBJ2-7 | . | TRBV2 | CASSRSAGLSYEQYF | TGTGCCAGCAGCCGCTCCGCGGGACTTTCCTACGAGCAGTACTTC
15 | . | TRBJ1-1 | . | TRBV5-1 | CANSFTSRENTEAFF | TGCGCCAACAGCTTTACGAGCCGGGAGAACACTGAAGCTTTCTTT
11 | many | TRBJ1-1 | . | TRBV7-8 | CASSSRPEAFF | TGTGCCAGCAGCTCTCGTCCAGAAGCTTTCTTT
16 | many | TRBJ2-6 | . | TRBV4-3 | CASSQDRGSGANVLTF | TGCGCCAGCAGCCAAGATCGGGGCTCTGGGGCCAACGTCCTGACTTTC
13 | many | TRBJ1-5 | . | TRBV7-3 | CASSLTINQPQHF | TGTGCCAGCAGCTTAACCATCAATCAGCCCCAGCATTTT